The T cell receptor (beta chain) described here comes from a study of T cell repertoires in cytomegalovirus infection (dated by TCRdb to the late 2010s). A note on the overall study: Donor HLA type was relevant to the analysis, as public TCR beta signatures indicated carriage of CMV infection together with the matching HLA type. The investigation overall reported the following: In both this cohort and an independent cohort of 352 donors, the cumulative frequency of public TCR beta family members distinguished carriers of CMV infection plus the relevant HLA type. The ex vivo response was dominated by HLA-C-restricted CMV-specific TCR beta clonotypes, which also provided the single most frequent clonotype in two of eight donors.

In this sample, this clonotype turned up many times. No antigen is known for it. No base-level quality is on record; no much larger clone is a single base apart. As encoded in the germline V gene, CDR1 is MNHEY while CDR2 is SVGEGT. At the junction V is shortened by 2 bases and J by 4 bases; bases outside the gene matches: 7. The cysteine opens and the phenylalanine closes a CDR3 of 16 amino acids. The entry retains the CDR3 DNA only, 48 bases that are in frame from base 1. TCRdb records Illumina HiSeq 1500 as the sequencer. Through fastp at Q25 and MiXCR, TCRdb rebuilt clones from the public reads, retaining in-frame beta chains. Each CDR3 protein gets just one entry, which takes the most common genes and DNA from the rows behind it. The sample includes tens of thousands of distinct CDR3 sequences, with around 3.5% observed a single time. Approximately 4.3% of the sample is taken by the ten largest.

The clonotype comes from a human donor in good health (CMV status not recorded). Some clones in this sample may be carry-over from other donors' samples. The specimen was PBMCs. The chain is assembled from TRBV6-2 or TRBV6-3 and TRBJ1-1; 10 central nucleotides agree with TRBD1. The CDR3 corresponds to CASSYAMRTGGTEAFF. The DNA is as follows: TGTGCCAGCAGTTACGCCATGAGGACAGGGGGCACTGAAGCTTTCTTT.